This paragraph covers one TCR beta chain sequence. Its antigen is undetermined. This entry is derived from a study of T cells in Graves' hyperthyroidism and ophthalmopathy. Whole-study findings and limits: Using 13 V-J features, a model discriminated ophthalmopathy from stable hyperthyroidism.

Researchers took RNA transcripts and amplified the TCR beta CDR3 regions from them. HTBI primers were the set used in a first-round RT-PCR of the TCR CDR3. From the multiplex PCR reads, TCRdb called clonotypes with MiXCR, one entry per CDR3 protein. The data contain almost 500,000 distinct CDR3 sequences, approximately 22% of them singletons. Germline V CDR1 and CDR2: KGHSH, LQKENI. CDR3 length: 13 amino acids. V dropped 8 bases and J dropped 3 bases, with 13 bases sitting between them. The TCR comes from a woman in her seventies with Graves' ophthalmopathy. The chain has TRBV18 and TRBJ1-2; TRBD1 might be the D (6 bases). The specimen was blood. The CDR3 bases are TGTGCCAGCCAACCCAAGGGGGACTATGGCTACACCTTC. It codes for CASQPKGDYGYTF.